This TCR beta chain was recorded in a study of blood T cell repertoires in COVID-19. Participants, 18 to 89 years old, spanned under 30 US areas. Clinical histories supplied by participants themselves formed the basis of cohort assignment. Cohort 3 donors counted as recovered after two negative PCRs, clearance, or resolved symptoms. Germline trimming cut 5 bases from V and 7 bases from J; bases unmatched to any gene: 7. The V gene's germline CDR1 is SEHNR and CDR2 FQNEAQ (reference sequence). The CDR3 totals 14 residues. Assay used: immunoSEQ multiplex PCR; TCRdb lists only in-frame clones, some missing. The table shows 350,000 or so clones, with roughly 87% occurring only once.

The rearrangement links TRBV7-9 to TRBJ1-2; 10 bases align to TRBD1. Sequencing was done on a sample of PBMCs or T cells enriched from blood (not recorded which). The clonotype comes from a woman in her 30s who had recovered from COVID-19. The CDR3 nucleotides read TGTGCCAGCAGCGAAACCGGGACAGGGGTTGGCTACACCTTC. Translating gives CASSETGTGVGYTF. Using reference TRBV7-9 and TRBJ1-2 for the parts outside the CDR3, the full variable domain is DTGVSQNPRHKITKRGQNVTFRCDPISEHNRLYWYRQTLGQGPEFLTYFQNEAQLEKSRLLSDRFSAERPKGSFSTLEIQRTEQGDSAMYLCASSETGTGVGYTFGSGTRLTVV.